A selection of T cell receptor beta chains follows, all from one sample in a study of T cell responses to AZD1222 COVID-19 vaccine. Only in-frame clones appear in the TCRdb table, and some are missing; sequencing was by immunoSEQ multiplex PCR. This sample has about 110,000 clones, with 90% found just once. This specimen was peripheral blood, taken on day 0 of AZD1222 vaccination. The receptor set was obtained from an adult in good health. Both conserved end residues are part of each CDR3. D genes are given only for firm matches. The size entry is marked missing in some rows and otherwise reads once, few, many or a size class.

clone_size: -; v_call: TRBV5-4; j_call: TRBJ2-1; d_call: TRBD2; cdr3_aa: CASSPASSGSYNEQFF; cdr3_nt: TGTGCCAGCAGTCCGGCCTCTAGCGGCTCCTACAATGAGCAGTTCTTC
clone_size: -; v_call: TRBV7-3; j_call: TRBJ2-2; d_call: TRBD2; cdr3_aa: CASSLIGTSDTGELFF; cdr3_nt: TGTGCCAGCAGCTTAATAGGGACTAGCGACACCGGGGAGCTGTTTTTT
clone_size: -; v_call: TRBV28; j_call: TRBJ2-7; d_call: -; cdr3_aa: CANPTEISYEQYF; cdr3_nt: TGTGCCAACCCGACTGAAATCTCCTACGAGCAGTACTTC
clone_size: -; v_call: TRBV10-3; j_call: TRBJ1-2; d_call: -; cdr3_aa: CAISGSLQGENGYTF; cdr3_nt: TGTGCCATCAGTGGGTCCCTACAGGGAGAGAATGGCTACACCTTC
clone_size: -; v_call: TRBV3-1/TRBV3-2; j_call: TRBJ1-5; d_call: -; cdr3_aa: CASSQQGSNQPQHF; cdr3_nt: TGTGCCAGCAGCCAGCAAGGGTCCAATCAGCCCCAGCATTTT
clone_size: -; v_call: TRBV7-3; j_call: TRBJ1-5; d_call: TRBD1; cdr3_aa: CASSRDSDQPQHF; cdr3_nt: TGTGCCAGCAGCCGGGACAGTGATCAGCCCCAGCATTTT
clone_size: -; v_call: TRBV3-1/TRBV3-2; j_call: TRBJ2-1; d_call: -; cdr3_aa: CASSLLRVGEQFF; cdr3_nt: TGTGCCAGCAGCCTACTCAGGGTCGGTGAGCAGTTCTTC
clone_size: -; v_call: TRBV18; j_call: TRBJ1-5; d_call: -; cdr3_aa: CASSPPGNQPQHF; cdr3_nt: TGTGCCAGCTCACCGCCAGGGAACCAGCCCCAGCATTTT
clone_size: -; v_call: TRBV27; j_call: TRBJ2-7; d_call: -; cdr3_aa: CASSLNRYYEQYF; cdr3_nt: TGTGCCAGCAGTTTGAACCGTTACTACGAGCAGTACTTC
clone_size: few; v_call: TRBV18; j_call: TRBJ1-4; d_call: -; cdr3_aa: CASSPPVRRVGEKLFF; cdr3_nt: TGTGCCAGCTCACCACCCGTCAGGCGGGTGGGTGAAAAACTGTTTTTT
clone_size: -; v_call: TRBV3-1/TRBV3-2; j_call: TRBJ1-2; d_call: -; cdr3_aa: CASSLGTTIFTGYTF; cdr3_nt: TGTGCCAGCAGCCTCGGGACCACGATCTTTACTGGCTACACCTTC
clone_size: -; v_call: TRBV19; j_call: TRBJ2-1; d_call: -; cdr3_aa: CASSILGDEQFF; cdr3_nt: TGTGCCAGTAGTATATTGGGTGATGAGCAGTTCTTC
clone_size: -; v_call: TRBV15; j_call: TRBJ2-5; d_call: TRBD1; cdr3_aa: CATSRGQGRGETQYF; cdr3_nt: TGTGCCACCAGCAGAGGACAGGGTCGAGGAGAGACCCAGTACTTC
clone_size: -; v_call: TRBV5-5; j_call: TRBJ2-7; d_call: TRBD2; cdr3_aa: CASLGLAAYEQYF; cdr3_nt: TGTGCCAGCCTCGGTCTAGCGGCCTACGAGCAGTACTTC
clone_size: -; v_call: TRBV6-5; j_call: TRBJ1-6; d_call: -; cdr3_aa: CASSYAQGYNSPLHF; cdr3_nt: TGTGCCAGCAGTTACGCGCAGGGCTATAATTCACCCCTCCACTTT
clone_size: -; v_call: TRBV5-5; j_call: TRBJ2-7; d_call: -; cdr3_aa: CASSLGLPISYEQYF; cdr3_nt: TGTGCCAGCAGCTTGGGGCTACCTATCTCCTACGAGCAGTACTTC
clone_size: -; v_call: TRBV5-5; j_call: TRBJ2-2; d_call: -; cdr3_aa: CASSFSNRLNTGELFF; cdr3_nt: TGTGCCAGCAGCTTCAGTAACAGGTTAAACACCGGGGAGCTGTTTTTT
clone_size: -; v_call: TRBV7-8; j_call: TRBJ2-7; d_call: -; cdr3_aa: CASSPFEPRGSYEQYF; cdr3_nt: TGTGCCAGCAGCCCCTTTGAACCCCGCGGATCCTACGAGCAGTACTTC
clone_size: -; v_call: TRBV5-4; j_call: TRBJ1-5; d_call: -; cdr3_aa: CASSSAGSNQPQHF; cdr3_nt: TGTGCCAGCAGCTCAGCCGGAAGCAATCAGCCCCAGCATTTT
clone_size: -; v_call: TRBV27; j_call: TRBJ1-1; d_call: TRBD1; cdr3_aa: CASSSFGRGKGTEAFF; cdr3_nt: TGTGCCAGCAGTTCCTTCGGCAGGGGGAAGGGCACTGAAGCTTTCTTT
clone_size: -; v_call: TRBV5-4; j_call: TRBJ2-2; d_call: TRBD2; cdr3_aa: CASRIRLAGGAGELFF; cdr3_nt: TGTGCCAGCAGAATTCGACTAGCGGGAGGAGCGGGGGAGCTGTTTTTT
clone_size: -; v_call: TRBV19; j_call: TRBJ2-5; d_call: TRBD2; cdr3_aa: CASSIRGGRAYETQYF; cdr3_nt: TGTGCCAGTAGTATCCGGGGCGGGAGGGCTTATGAGACCCAGTACTTC
clone_size: -; v_call: TRBV7-9; j_call: TRBJ1-2; d_call: -; cdr3_aa: CASAYSYGYTF; cdr3_nt: TGTGCCAGCGCCTACAGCTATGGCTACACCTTC
clone_size: -; v_call: TRBV24-1; j_call: TRBJ2-7; d_call: -; cdr3_aa: CATSDRYEQYF; cdr3_nt: TGTGCCACCAGTGACAGATACGAGCAGTACTTC
clone_size: -; v_call: TRBV12-3/TRBV12-4; j_call: TRBJ1-4; d_call: -; cdr3_aa: CASSFQQEEKLFF; cdr3_nt: TGTGCCAGCAGTTTTCAACAGGAGGAAAAACTGTTTTTT
clone_size: once; v_call: TRBV3-1/TRBV3-2; j_call: TRBJ2-7; d_call: -; cdr3_aa: CASSQEGSSYEQYF; cdr3_nt: TGTGCCAGCAGCCAAGAGGGGAGCTCCTACGAGCAGTACTTC
clone_size: -; v_call: TRBV12-3/TRBV12-4; j_call: TRBJ1-1; d_call: -; cdr3_aa: CASSRQEGYEAFF; cdr3_nt: TGTGCCAGCAGTAGACAGGAGGGGTATGAAGCTTTCTTT